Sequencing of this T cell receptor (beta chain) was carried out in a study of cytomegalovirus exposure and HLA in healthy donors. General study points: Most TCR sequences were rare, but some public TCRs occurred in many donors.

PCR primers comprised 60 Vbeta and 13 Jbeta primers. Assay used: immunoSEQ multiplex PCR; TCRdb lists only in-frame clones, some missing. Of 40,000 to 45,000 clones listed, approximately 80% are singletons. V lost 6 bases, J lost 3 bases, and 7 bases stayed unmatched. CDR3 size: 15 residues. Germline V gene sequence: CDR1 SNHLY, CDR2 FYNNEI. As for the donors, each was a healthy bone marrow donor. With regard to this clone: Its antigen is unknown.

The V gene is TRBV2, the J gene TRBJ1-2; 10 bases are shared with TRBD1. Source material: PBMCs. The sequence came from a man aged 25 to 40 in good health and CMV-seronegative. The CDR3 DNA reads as TGTGCCAGCAGGGAGCACGGACAGGGGGACTATGGCTACACCTTC. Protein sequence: CASREHGQGDYGYTF.